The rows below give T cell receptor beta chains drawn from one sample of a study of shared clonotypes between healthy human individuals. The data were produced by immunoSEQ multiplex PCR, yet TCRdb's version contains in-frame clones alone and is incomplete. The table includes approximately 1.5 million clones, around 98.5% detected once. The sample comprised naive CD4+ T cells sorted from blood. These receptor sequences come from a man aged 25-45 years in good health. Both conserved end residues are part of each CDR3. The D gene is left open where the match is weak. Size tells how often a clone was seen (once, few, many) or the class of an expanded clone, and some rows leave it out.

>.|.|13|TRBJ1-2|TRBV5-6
CASSLGTVYGYTF
TGTGCCAGCAGCTTGGGGACCGTCTATGGCTACACCTTC
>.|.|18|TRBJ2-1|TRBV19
CASSIDQGLGSSYNEQFF
TGTGCCAGTAGTATAGATCAAGGCCTGGGTAGCTCCTACAATGAGCAGTTCTTC
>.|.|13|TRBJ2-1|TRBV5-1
CASSLTSLNEQFF
TGCGCCAGCAGCTTGACTAGCCTGAATGAGCAGTTCTTC
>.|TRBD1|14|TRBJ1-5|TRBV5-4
CASSLRQGDQPQHF
TGTGCCAGCAGCCTTAGACAGGGTGATCAGCCCCAGCATTTT
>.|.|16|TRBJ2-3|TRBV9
CASSPTGSPRGDTQYF
TGTGCCAGCAGCCCAACCGGGAGTCCCAGGGGGGATACGCAGTATTTT
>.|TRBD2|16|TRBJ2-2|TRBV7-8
CASSQGLAVNTGELFF
TGTGCCAGCAGCCAGGGACTAGCGGTGAACACCGGGGAGCTGTTTTTT
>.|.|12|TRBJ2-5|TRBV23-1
CASSALRETQYF
TGCGCCAGCTCGGCCCTTAGAGAGACCCAGTACTTC
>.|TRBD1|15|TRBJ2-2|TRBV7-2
CASSRGQGRSGELFF
TGTGCCAGCAGCCGGGGACAGGGGCGGTCCGGGGAGCTGTTTTTT
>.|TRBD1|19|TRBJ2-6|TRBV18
CASSPPLGQGNSGANVLTF
TGTGCCAGCTCACCACCGCTAGGACAGGGGAACTCTGGGGCCAACGTCCTGACTTTC
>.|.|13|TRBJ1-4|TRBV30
CAWSVRYNEKLFF
TGTGCCTGGAGTGTACGCTATAATGAAAAACTGTTTTTT
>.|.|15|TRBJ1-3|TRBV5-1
CASTDTSGSGNTIYF
TGCGCCAGCACGGATACGTCCGGCTCTGGAAACACCATATATTTT
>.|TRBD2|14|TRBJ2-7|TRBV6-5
CASSYGLVPSEQYF
TGTGCCAGCAGTTACGGACTAGTTCCGTCCGAGCAGTACTTC
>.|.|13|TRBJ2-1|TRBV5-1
CASRIVEYNEQFF
TGCGCCAGCCGCATAGTGGAGTACAATGAGCAGTTCTTC
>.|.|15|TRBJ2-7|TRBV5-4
CASSFGPGLRDEQYF
TGTGCCAGCAGCTTCGGTCCGGGCCTGAGGGACGAGCAGTACTTC
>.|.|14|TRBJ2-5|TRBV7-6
CASSDPTGQETQYF
TGTGCCAGCAGCGACCCGACAGGTCAAGAGACCCAGTACTTC
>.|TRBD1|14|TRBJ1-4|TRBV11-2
CASSLQGVSEKLFF
TGTGCCAGCAGCTTGCAGGGGGTGTCTGAAAAACTGTTTTTT
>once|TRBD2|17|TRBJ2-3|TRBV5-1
CASSPIIGAGISDTQYF
TGCGCCAGCAGCCCCATCATAGGAGCGGGAATCTCAGATACGCAGTATTTT
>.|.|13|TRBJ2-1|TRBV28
CASSESSYNEQFF
TGTGCCAGCAGTGAAAGCTCCTACAATGAGCAGTTCTTC
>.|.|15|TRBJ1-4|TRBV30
CAWSGRGGFNEKLFF
TGTGCCTGGAGCGGTAGGGGGGGCTTTAATGAAAAACTGTTTTTT
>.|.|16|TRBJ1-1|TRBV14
CASSLRGGARDTEAFF
TGTGCCAGCAGCCTTCGGGGCGGAGCCCGGGACACTGAAGCTTTCTTT
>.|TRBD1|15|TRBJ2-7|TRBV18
CASSPGDSRPYEQYF
TGTGCCAGCTCACCAGGGGACAGTCGACCCTACGAGCAGTACTTC
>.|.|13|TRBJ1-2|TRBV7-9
CASSLDVRYGYTF
TGTGCCAGCAGCTTAGACGTCCGCTATGGCTACACCTTC
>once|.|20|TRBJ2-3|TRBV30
CAWSGVGATGLAHSTDTQYF
TGTGCCTGGAGTGGTGTGGGGGCTACGGGGCTAGCGCATAGCACAGATACGCAGTATTTT
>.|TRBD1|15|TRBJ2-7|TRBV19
CASSTPGDRAYEQYF
TGTGCCAGTAGTACCCCCGGGGACAGGGCCTACGAGCAGTACTTC
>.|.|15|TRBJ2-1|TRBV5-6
CASSLGPNEGNEQFF
TGTGCCAGCAGCCTGGGACCGAATGAAGGGAATGAGCAGTTCTTC
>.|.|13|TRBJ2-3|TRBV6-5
CASSYRVGGAQYF
TGTGCCAGCAGTTACCGCGTCGGCGGTGCGCAGTATTTT
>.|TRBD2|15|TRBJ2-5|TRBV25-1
CASSLGLAGVETQYF
TGTGCCAGCAGCTTGGGACTAGCGGGAGTCGAGACCCAGTACTTC
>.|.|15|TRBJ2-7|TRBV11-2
CASSLGQGSSYEQYF
TGTGCCAGCAGCTTAGGGCAGGGTAGCTCCTACGAGCAGTACTTC
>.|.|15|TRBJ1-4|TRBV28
CASSLSVGNYEKLFF
TGTGCCAGCAGTTTATCAGTGGGGAATTATGAAAAACTGTTTTTT
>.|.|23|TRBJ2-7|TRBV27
CASSLAGHGTGVWSEIRSYEQYF
TGTGCCAGCAGTTTAGCAGGACATGGTACGGGAGTGTGGTCAGAAATCAGGTCCTACGAGCAGTACTTC
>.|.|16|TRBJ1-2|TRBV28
CASSTHPGQLRYGYTF
TGTGCCAGCAGTACCCACCCAGGTCAGCTACGGTATGGCTACACCTTC
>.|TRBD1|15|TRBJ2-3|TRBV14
CASSLPGQGTDTQYF
TGTGCCAGCAGCCTACCGGGACAGGGCACAGATACGCAGTATTTT
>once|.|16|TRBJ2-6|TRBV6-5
CASSYSRLSGANVLTF
TGTGCCAGCAGTTACTCAAGGCTATCCGGGGCCAACGTCCTGACTTTC
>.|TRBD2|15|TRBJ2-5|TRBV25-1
CASSMLTSGKETQYF
TGTGCCAGCAGTATGTTGACTAGCGGGAAAGAGACCCAGTACTTC
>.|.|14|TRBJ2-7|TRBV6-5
CATSFDSYSYEQYF
TGTGCCACGTCTTTCGATAGCTACTCCTACGAGCAGTACTTC
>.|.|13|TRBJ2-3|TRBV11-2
CASSFGFTDTQYF
TGTGCCAGCAGCTTCGGGTTCACAGATACGCAGTATTTT
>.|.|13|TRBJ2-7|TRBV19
CASSLTQVYEQYF
TGTGCCAGTAGTTTAACACAGGTCTACGAGCAGTACTTC
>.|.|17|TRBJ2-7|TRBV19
CASSIVGRRGPTYEQYF
TGTGCCAGTAGTATAGTTGGCCGGCGGGGCCCCACCTACGAGCAGTACTTC
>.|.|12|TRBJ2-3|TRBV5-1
CASSPVRDTQYF
TGCGCCAGCAGCCCGGTGAGGGATACGCAGTATTTT
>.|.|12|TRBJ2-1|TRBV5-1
CASSKQGNEQFF
TGCGCCAGCAGCAAGCAGGGCAATGAGCAGTTCTTC
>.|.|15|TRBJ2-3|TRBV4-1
CASSQATGVLDTQYF
TGCGCCAGCAGCCAAGCGACGGGAGTCCTCGATACGCAGTATTTT
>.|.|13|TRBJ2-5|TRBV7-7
CASSTGGEETQYF
TGTGCCAGCAGCACGGGGGGCGAAGAGACCCAGTACTTC
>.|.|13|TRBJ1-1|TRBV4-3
CASSQLGNTEAFF
TGCGCCAGCAGCCAACTAGGGAACACTGAAGCTTTCTTT
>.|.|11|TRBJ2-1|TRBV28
CASSTLGQQFF
TGTGCCAGCAGCACCCTGGGGCAGCAGTTCTTC
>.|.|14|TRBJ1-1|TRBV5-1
CASSLALDATEAFF
TGCGCCAGCAGCTTGGCCTTGGACGCAACCGAAGCTTTCTTT
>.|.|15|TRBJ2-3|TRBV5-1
CASSLVVESTDTQYF
TGCGCCAGCAGCTTGGTCGTGGAAAGCACAGATACGCAGTATTTT